Following are 28 T cell receptor beta chains from one sample sequenced in a study of T cell changes during pregnancy in multiple sclerosis (dated by TCRdb to between 2017 and 2020). Library preparation employed the immunoSEQ multiplex PCR assay. The immuneACCESS repertoire file appears here via TCRdb, limited to in-frame rearrangements. These files lack a portion of the clones; in checked studies, under half of the deficit traces to unresolved V genes, and the cause of the others is not known. This sample lists approximately 41,000 clones; approximately 94% were detected once. Roughly 8.1% of the sample is taken by the ten largest. This material consisted of CD8+ T cells from peripheral blood mononuclear cells, taken in the third trimester of pregnancy. Receptors were obtained from a female donor with multiple sclerosis, enrolled in a pregnancy study.

This clone was recorded only once. The chain combines TRBV2 with TRBJ2-1; TRBD2 agrees at 9 bases. Looked up from germline, CDR1 is SNHLY and CDR2 is FYNNEI. V lost 7 bases and J lost 9; bases outside the gene matches: 10. The CDR3 extends over 14 amino acids. The CDR3 nucleotides read TGTGCCAGCAAAGAGGTAGCGGGAGAGGGTGAGCAGTTCTTC. It encodes CASKEVAGEGEQFF.

The rearrangement joins TRBV27 to TRBJ2-3, with 9 bases that match TRBD1. V gave up 1 base and J gave up 1 base; unmatched junction bases: 3. Germline lookup yields CDR1 MNHEY and CDR2 SMNVEV (reference sequence). The CDR3 has 16 amino acids. The CDR3 nucleotides read TGTGCCAGCAGTTTATTAGGGGACAGGGGCACAGATACGCAGTATTTT. Translated: CASSLLGDRGTDTQYF.

The CDR3 reads CASTAGADTQYF. The DNA for the CDR3 is TGTGCCAGTACCGCGGGGGCAGATACGCAGTATTTT. The chain uses TRBV7-9 and TRBJ2-3, with 7 bases matching TRBD2. The CDR3 covers 12 residues. Germline CDR1 and CDR2: SEHNR and FQNEAQ (reference sequence). Unmatched junction bases numbered 4, after V lost 9 bases and J lost 4 bases.

The V gene is TRBV19, the J gene TRBJ2-7; TRBD2 matches at 14 bases. Losses at the gene ends were 5 bases for V and 4 bases for J; bases not matched to a gene: 10. The germline gives CDR1 LNHDA, CDR2 SQIVND (reference sequence). CDR3 length: 17 amino acids. CDR3 region: CASSPGLAGGVVYEQYF. The CDR3 DNA follows: TGTGCCAGTAGTCCAGGACTAGCGGGAGGTGTAGTTTACGAGCAGTACTTC.

This chain connects TRBV2 to TRBJ1-2; D may be TRBD1 (6 bases). Germline CDR1 reads SNHLY; CDR2 reads FYNNEI. Between the trimmed V and J ends, which lost 4 bases and 4 bases, there was a span of 10 bases. The CDR3 covers 13 residues. The CDR3 region has the DNA TGTGCCAGCAGTGGGAGACAGGTCTATGGCTACACCTTC. As protein: CASSGRQVYGYTF. Drawing the rest from reference TRBV2 and TRBJ1-2, the complete variable domain is EPEVTQTPSHQVTQMGQEVILRCVPISNHLYFYWYRQILGQKVEFLVSFYNNEISEKSEIFDDQFSVERPDGSNFTLKIRSTKLEDSAMYFCASSGRQVYGYTFGSGTRLTVV.

The count of this clone is one. The rearrangement uses TRBV5-8 and TRBJ1-1; a possible D gene is TRBD1 (6 bases). Trimming stripped 5 bases from V and 3 bases from J, with 8 bases between. The CDR3 is 12 residues long. CDR1 and CDR2 (germline): SGHTS, YDEGEE. This CDR3 reads CASRQGYTEAFF. DNA for the CDR3: TGTGCCAGCAGACAGGGTTACACTGAAGCTTTCTTT.

The chain employs TRBV7-2 and TRBJ2-7, with D tentatively TRBD2 (5 bases). CDR3 length equals 15 residues. Germline V lookup: CDR1 SGHTA, CDR2 FQGNSA. The V gene lost 4 bases and the J gene lost 1 base, with 14 bases spanning the gap. For the CDR3, the DNA is TGTGCCAGCAGCTCCGGAGGTGGGGTTTCCTACGAGCAGTACTTC. Translation: CASSSGGGVSYEQYF.

The J gene is TRBJ1-2, the V gene TRBV20-1; no firm D call. V lost 6 bases and J 12 bases, leaving 14 bases between the germline ends. CDR1 and CDR2 from the germline V gene are DFQATT and SNEGSKA (reference sequence). The CDR3 consists of 10 residues. CDR3 coding DNA: TGCAGTGCCCTGCGAGCGGCGGACACCTTC. Its translation: CSALRAADTF.

The V call is TRBV5-4, the J call TRBJ2-1; D ambiguous. With 6 bases removed from V and 8 bases from J, the gap between germline ends came to 18 bases. The CDR3 sequence is 14 residues long. In germline, CDR1 is SGHNT, CDR2 YYREEE (reference sequence). Here the CDR3 DNA reads TGTGCCAGCAACGATCCTTTTCACCGGGATGAGCAGTTCTTC. The encoded protein is CASNDPFHRDEQFF.

This chain connects TRBV5-1 to TRBJ2-3; no reliable D call. Germline assignment: CDR1 SGHRS and CDR2 YFSETQ. CDR3 length: 16 residues. V was cut by 4 bases and J by 4 bases, with 19 bases left in between. The CDR3 DNA reads TGCGCCAGCAGCCCACTACCTAATAAAATCGCAGATACGCAGTATTTT. It translates to CASSPLPNKIADTQYF.

This sequence joins TRBV28 and TRBJ2-2, with 7 bases fitting TRBD1. Per the germline V gene, CDR1 is MDHEN and CDR2 is SYDVKM. The CDR3 runs to 14 residues. The V gene end was trimmed by 3 bases and the J gene end by 4 bases; junction bases not matched to a gene: 2. This CDR3 reads CASSLTGSTGELFF. The CDR3 DNA reads TGTGCCAGCAGTTTGACAGGGTCCACCGGGGAGCTGTTTTTT.

The CDR3 DNA reads as TGTGCCAGCAGCGTAGGGTCGGGTAATCAGCCCCAGCATTTT. Translated, it gives CASSVGSGNQPQHF. The rearrangement joins TRBV9 to TRBJ1-5; D is unclear. With 0 bases removed from V and 4 bases from J, the gap between germline ends came to 8 bases. The length of the CDR3 is 14 residues. Germline CDR1 and CDR2: SGDLS and YYNGEE.

The chain uses TRBV6-6 and TRBJ2-1, with 14 bases aligning to TRBD2. The CDR3 extends over 15 amino acids. Germline CDR1 reads MNHNY; CDR2 reads SVGAGI (reference sequence). Unmatched junction bases numbered 6, after V lost 2 bases and J lost 12 bases. This chain's CDR3 is CASSYAGTSGSGQFF. The CDR3, as DNA: TGTGCCAGCAGTTACGCCGGGACTAGCGGGAGCGGGCAGTTCTTC.

This chain connects TRBV19 to TRBJ1-2; TRBD1 agrees at 12 bases. Trimming cost V 1 base and J 5 bases; bases outside gene matches: 2. The CDR3 consists of 15 residues. Germline V gene lookup returns CDR1 LNHDA and CDR2 SQIVND (reference sequence). CDR3 coding DNA: TGTGCCAGTAGTATAGGGGGACAGGGGGCGTATGGCTACACCTTC. Translation: CASSIGGQGAYGYTF.

The genes are TRBV29-1 and TRBJ2-7, with 7 bases identical to TRBD1. The CDR3 covers 16 residues. Germline V gene sequence: CDR1 SQVTM, CDR2 ANQGSEA. V was clipped by 0 bases and J by 0 bases; unmatched bases: 8. CDR3 sequence reads: CSVEDGLRGNSYEQYF. The CDR3 bases are TGCAGCGTTGAAGATGGCCTCAGGGGGAACTCCTACGAGCAGTACTTC.

The rearrangement uses TRBV30 and TRBJ2-5, with 7 bases matching TRBD1. Per the germline V gene, CDR1 is GTSNPN and CDR2 is SVGIG (reference sequence). The CDR3 is made up of 13 amino acids. V dropped 2 bases and J dropped 4; count of bases not matched to a gene: 4. The CDR3 nucleotides are TGTGCCTGGAGTAGGACAGGAATAGAGACCCAGTACTTC. This translates into CAWSRTGIETQYF.

The chain carries TRBV28 and TRBJ2-3, with 9 bases aligning to TRBD2. This CDR3 spans 15 amino acids. Germline CDR1 MDHEN, CDR2 SYDVKM. V dropped 5 bases and J dropped 4; count of bases not matched to a gene: 7. The CDR3 sequence: CASSPGTSNADTQYF. CDR3 nucleotides: TGTGCCAGCAGTCCCGGGACTAGCAACGCAGATACGCAGTATTTT. Based on the CDR3 plus reference TRBV28 and TRBJ2-3, the full variable domain is DVKVTQSSRYLVKRTGEKVFLECVQDMDHENMFWYRQDPGLGLRLIYFSYDVKMKEKGDIPEGYSVSREKKERFSLILESASTNQTSMYLCASSPGTSNADTQYFGPGTRLTVL.

The rearrangement joins TRBV7-8 to TRBJ1-5; D is ambiguous. Germline assignment: CDR1 SGHVS and CDR2 FQNEAQ. The length of the CDR3 is 15 residues. The germline V and J ends were trimmed by 1 base and 0 bases, with 7 bases remaining between them. The CDR3 protein is CASSLGGPSNQPQHF. DNA for the CDR3: TGTGCCAGCAGCTTAGGAGGCCCTAGCAATCAGCCCCAGCATTTT.

V gene TRBV4-1 combines with J gene TRBJ2-3, with TRBD1 as a possible D gene (5 bases). The CDR3 sequence is 14 residues long. With 0 bases removed from V and 4 bases from J, the gap between germline ends came to 8 bases. Germline CDR1 reads MGHRA; CDR2 reads YSYEKL. The CDR3 DNA reads as TGCGCCAGCAGCCAAGACAGGGCGGCAGATACGCAGTATTTT. This encodes CASSQDRAADTQYF.

The chain uses TRBV9 and TRBJ2-7, with TRBD2 identical over 7 bases. This CDR3 is built from 15 residues. The germline V gene encodes CDR1 SGDLS and CDR2 YYNGEE. V lost 0 bases and J lost 1; bases outside the gene matches: 4. CDR3 sequence (DNA): TGTGCCAGCAGCGTAGGGGAGGGCGGTTCCTACGAGCAGTACTTC. Translation: CASSVGEGGSYEQYF.

The gene calls are TRBV20-1 and TRBJ2-7; D is perhaps TRBD2 (6 bases). Germline CDR1 DFQATT, CDR2 SNEGSKA (reference sequence). Trimming took off 7 bases at V and 6 bases at J, with 13 bases between the two ends. This CDR3 has 11 residues. Here the CDR3 reads CSGKEGSEQYF. The CDR3 DNA sequence: TGCAGTGGGAAGGAGGGCAGCGAGCAGTACTTC.

The genes are TRBV5-8 and TRBJ1-1; 7 nucleotides match TRBD1. This CDR3 is built from 18 residues. Trimming cost V 1 base and J 1 base; bases outside gene matches: 13. The V gene's germline CDR1 is SGHTS and CDR2 YDEGEE. CDR3 in amino acids: CASSLKLSKQGPNTEAFF. CDR3 sequence (DNA): TGTGCCAGCAGCTTGAAGTTGTCCAAACAGGGGCCGAACACTGAAGCTTTCTTT.

V is TRBV27 and J is TRBJ2-3, with D perhaps TRBD2 (6 bases). Germline CDR1 and CDR2: MNHEY and SMNVEV (reference sequence). This CDR3 comprises 16 residues. V was clipped by 5 bases and J by 3 bases, with 18 bases between them. The CDR3 sequence is CASSQPLASGTDTQYF. CDR3 DNA: TGTGCCAGCAGTCAACCCCTAGCGTCAGGAACAGATACGCAGTATTTT.

V and J are TRBV27 and TRBJ2-7; 10 bases agree with TRBD2. Germline V gene sequence: CDR1 MNHEY, CDR2 SMNVEV (reference sequence). The ends lost 10 bases at V and 2 bases at J; junction bases unmatched: 5. This CDR3 is built from 13 residues. The CDR3: CATGTSVPYEQYF. The CDR3 coding sequence is TGTGCCACCGGGACTAGCGTTCCCTACGAGCAGTACTTC.

This clone was detected a few times. CDR3: CASSRSLGLNTEAFF. CDR3 nucleotide sequence: TGCGCCAGCAGCCGGTCTCTAGGTTTGAACACTGAAGCTTTCTTT. The chain employs TRBV5-1 and TRBJ1-1; D is uncertain. CDR1 SGHRS and CDR2 YFSETQ come from the germline V gene. The CDR3 totals 15 residues. V was cut by 4 bases and J by 0 bases, with 13 bases left in between.

This chain joins TRBV27 and TRBJ2-1; D possibly corresponds to TRBD2 (6 bases). This CDR3 spans 12 amino acids. Germline V gene lookup returns CDR1 MNHEY and CDR2 SMNVEV (reference sequence). V lost 6 bases, J lost 8 bases, and 11 bases lay in between. The CDR3 bases are TGTGCCAGCAGCCCGACTAGGGATGAGCAGTTCTTC. Protein sequence: CASSPTRDEQFF.

CDR3 in amino acids: CASSSYSTGANEKLFF. The DNA of the CDR3 is TGTGCCAGCAGTTCGTATTCGACAGGGGCTAATGAAAAACTGTTTTTT. The rearrangement uses TRBV28 and TRBJ1-4; the match to TRBD1 covers 8 bases. Germline CDR1 is MDHEN and CDR2 is SYDVKM. CDR3 size: 16 residues. J lost 3 bases, V lost 4 bases, and 7 bases had no gene match.

This chain uses TRBV6-4 with TRBJ2-1; TRBD1 agrees at 9 bases. The CDR3 runs to 14 residues. V gave up 3 bases and J gave up 7 bases; unmatched junction bases: 4. Per the germline V gene, CDR1 is MRHNA and CDR2 is SNTAGT. CDR3 sequence reads: CASSEQGAPNEQFF. As DNA, the CDR3 is TGTGCCAGCAGTGAACAGGGGGCGCCGAATGAGCAGTTCTTC.